A selection of T cell receptor beta chains follows, all from one sample in a study of control samples from healthy donors and cancer patients. Data came from immunoSEQ multiplex PCR; TCRdb stores just in-frame clones and leaves some out. The sample consists of 100,000 to 150,000 clones, roughly 88% of them appearing once. Sequenced input: blood. The receptors were sampled from a man aged 45 to 65 in good health. Each CDR3 is given with its conserved first and last residue. Fields, in order: V gene, J gene, clone size, D gene, CDR3 DNA, CDR3 protein. The D gene is left open where the match is weak. Size tells how often a clone was seen (once, few, many) or the class of an expanded clone, and some rows leave it out.

V gene: TRBV7-8
J gene: TRBJ1-1
clone size: NA
D gene: NA
CDR3 DNA: TGTGCCAGCAGCCCCTACTTTACCTGGAACACTGAAGCTTTCTTT
CDR3 protein: CASSPYFTWNTEAFF

V gene: TRBV6-5
J gene: TRBJ1-1
clone size: NA
D gene: TRBD1
CDR3 DNA: TGTGCCAGCAGTCAATTTACAGGGGGGAACACTGAAGCTTTCTTT
CDR3 protein: CASSQFTGGNTEAFF

V gene: TRBV11-3
J gene: TRBJ2-3
clone size: NA
D gene: TRBD2
CDR3 DNA: TGTGCCAGCAGCTTAGCTAGCGGGGGGGCGAACACAGATACGCAGTATTTT
CDR3 protein: CASSLASGGANTDTQYF

V gene: TRBV2
J gene: TRBJ1-2
clone size: NA
D gene: NA
CDR3 DNA: TGTGCCAGCAGTGATCGGGGAAAAGGGTATGGCTACACCTTC
CDR3 protein: CASSDRGKGYGYTF

V gene: TRBV6-5
J gene: TRBJ2-1
clone size: NA
D gene: TRBD2
CDR3 DNA: TGTGCCTCCCAGGGGACTAGCGGGCTGAGGAATGAGCAGTTCTTC
CDR3 protein: CASQGTSGLRNEQFF

V gene: TRBV7-6
J gene: TRBJ1-6
clone size: NA
D gene: TRBD1
CDR3 DNA: TGTGCCAGCAGCCCTACGGGGACAGGGGCAAGGGCACCCCTCCACTTT
CDR3 protein: CASSPTGTGARAPLHF

V gene: TRBV5-1
J gene: TRBJ1-4
clone size: NA
D gene: NA
CDR3 DNA: TGCGCCAGCAGCTTGGCCGGGGGCAGTAATGAAAAACTGTTTTTT
CDR3 protein: CASSLAGGSNEKLFF

V gene: TRBV7-2
J gene: TRBJ2-5
clone size: NA
D gene: NA
CDR3 DNA: TGTGCCAGCAGCTTACCGGCAGGGGAGACCCAGTACTTC
CDR3 protein: CASSLPAGETQYF

V gene: TRBV27
J gene: TRBJ1-1
clone size: NA
D gene: NA
CDR3 DNA: TGTGCCAGCAGTTTATTCGGGGCGGCTGAAGCTTTCTTT
CDR3 protein: CASSLFGAAEAFF

V gene: TRBV5-1
J gene: TRBJ2-3
clone size: NA
D gene: TRBD1
CDR3 DNA: TGCGCCAGCAGCTTGCCTCCGACAGGGGCAGATACGCAGTATTTT
CDR3 protein: CASSLPPTGADTQYF

V gene: TRBV19
J gene: TRBJ2-5
clone size: NA
D gene: NA
CDR3 DNA: TGTGCCAGTAGTATAGAGGGGACCCAAGAGACCCAGTACTTC
CDR3 protein: CASSIEGTQETQYF

V gene: TRBV13
J gene: TRBJ2-1
clone size: NA
D gene: TRBD2
CDR3 DNA: TGTGCCAGCAGGGTGACTAGCGGGGGCCACAATGAGCAGTTCTTC
CDR3 protein: CASRVTSGGHNEQFF

V gene: TRBV3-1/TRBV3-2
J gene: TRBJ1-5
clone size: once
D gene: TRBD1
CDR3 DNA: TGTGCCAGCAGCCCCACAGGGGGCAGACAGCCCCAGCATTTT
CDR3 protein: CASSPTGGRQPQHF

V gene: TRBV30
J gene: TRBJ1-1
clone size: NA
D gene: NA
CDR3 DNA: TGTGCCTGGAATAACAGGGCGGACACTGAAGCTTTCTTT
CDR3 protein: CAWNNRADTEAFF

V gene: TRBV2
J gene: TRBJ1-4
clone size: NA
D gene: NA
CDR3 DNA: TGTGCCACTACATATGAGGGTGAAAAACTGTTTTTT
CDR3 protein: CATTYEGEKLFF

V gene: TRBV6-5
J gene: TRBJ2-7
clone size: NA
D gene: NA
CDR3 DNA: TGTGCCAGCAGTTCCGTTGGGGGCGAGCAGTACTTC
CDR3 protein: CASSSVGGEQYF